Here is one T cell receptor beta chain with its context. The data belong to a study of OX40 agonist ivuxolimab in advanced cancers. At the level of the study: The dose-escalation cohort had hepatocellular carcinoma, melanoma, renal cell or head and neck cancer. Enrollees could have had prior anti-PD-1, anti-PD-L1 or anti-CTLA-4 therapy, which 40% to 45% had received. One hepatocellular carcinoma and a couple of cutaneous melanoma patients partially responded.

Profiling relied on immunoSEQ multiplex PCR, and the TCRdb table lists in-frame clones only, not all of them. The table has 15,000 or so clones, approximately 80% seen once. Peripheral blood came from all dose cohorts at three timepoints. Germline trimming cut 4 bases from V and 2 bases from J; bases unmatched to any gene: 9. There are 16 residues in the CDR3. Germline V gives CDR1 LGHNA, CDR2 YNFKEQ. The sequencing here drew on CD4+ or CD8+ T cells sorted from blood, taken in a trial of the OX40 agonist ivuxolimab. The clonotype was recovered from an adult with an advanced solid tumor such as melanoma, head and neck, liver or kidney cancer. The gene calls are TRBV4-2 and TRBJ1-2, with 8 nucleotides matching TRBD1. The CDR3 DNA is TGTGCCAGCAGCCTAGAGTCTTGGACAGGGAACTATGGCTACACCTTC. This translates into CASSLESWTGNYGYTF.